The 30 T cell receptor beta chains given below trace back to one sample, sequenced in a study of cytomegalovirus exposure and HLA in healthy donors. A multiplex PCR was run with 60 Vbeta primers and 13 Jbeta primers. Generated by immunoSEQ multiplex PCR, the TCRdb table keeps only in-frame clones and is missing some. The sample yields 90,000 to 150,000 clones, around 72% seen once. The sequenced material came from PBMCs. The receptor set was obtained from a middle-aged woman in good health and CMV-seropositive.

The chain carries TRBV18 and TRBJ1-1; D uncertain. V was shortened by 3 bases and J by 4 bases, with 9 bases between the two germline ends. CDR3 length: 13 amino acids. CDR1 KGHSH and CDR2 LQKENI come from the germline V gene. The CDR3 sequence is CASSPGRSTEAFF. Here the CDR3 DNA reads TGTGCCAGCTCACCGGGCCGAAGCACTGAAGCTTTCTTT.

This clone has just a few counts. CDR3 coding DNA: TGTGCCATCACGGGACAAGGAACTGGAAACACCATATATTTT. Protein product: CAITGQGTGNTIYF. The V gene is TRBV10-3, the J gene TRBJ1-3, with D possibly TRBD1 on 6 matching bases. Germline assignment: CDR1 ENHRY and CDR2 SYGVKD. CDR3 length equals 14 residues. V dropped 7 bases and J dropped 2 bases, with 12 bases sitting between them.

The V call is TRBV28, the J call TRBJ1-5; D possibly corresponds to TRBD1 (5 bases). Germline assignment: CDR1 MDHEN and CDR2 SYDVKM. V lost 6 bases and J 2 bases, leaving 14 bases between the germline ends. This CDR3 is built from 15 residues. CDR3 DNA sequence: TGTGCCAGCAGCCCACACGGACAACGCAATCAGCCCCAGCATTTT. Translating it yields CASSPHGQRNQPQHF.

CDR3 nucleotides: TGTGCCAGCAGCGATTGGGCTGGCTCTGGAAACACCATATATTTT. Translation gives CASSDWAGSGNTIYF. The rearrangement joins TRBV7-2 to TRBJ1-3; no clear D. Trimming removed 5 bases at V and 0 bases at J, with 11 bases between. CDR1 is SGHTA, CDR2 FQGNSA, per germline. The CDR3 is made up of 15 amino acids.

The chain uses TRBV5-1 and TRBJ1-4; tentative D call: TRBD1 (5 bases). Trimming took off 7 bases at V and 0 bases at J, with 10 bases between the two ends. The CDR3 has 14 residues. CDR1 and CDR2 from the germline V gene are SGHRS and YFSETQ. CDR3 sequence reads: CASGDLTTNEKLFF. DNA for the CDR3: TGCGCCAGCGGGGACTTGACAACTAATGAAAAACTGTTTTTT.

J is TRBJ1-3 and V is TRBV5-4; D is unresolved. Per germline, CDR1 SGHNT and CDR2 YYREEE (reference sequence). This CDR3 contains 14 residues. Trimming cost V 6 bases and J 4 bases, with 14 bases left between them. This chain's CDR3 is CASTFSTGGNTIYF. The CDR3 DNA sequence: TGTGCCAGCACCTTTTCGACTGGAGGAAACACCATATATTTT.

The chain joins TRBV9 to TRBJ2-6, with a possible D match to TRBD1 (6 bases). The CDR3 runs to 15 residues. Looked up from germline, CDR1 is SGDLS and CDR2 is YYNGEE. Trimming left V 2 bases short and J 2 bases short, with 8 bases between. CDR3 in DNA: TGTGCCAGCAGCGTGTCAGGGGCTGGGGCCAACGTCCTGACTTTC. Protein: CASSVSGAGANVLTF.

CDR3 DNA: TGTGCCAGCAGCCGGGGGACAGGGGTTCAGGGCTACACCTTC. Translation: CASSRGTGVQGYTF. The chain employs TRBV6-5 and TRBJ1-2; 10 positions agree with TRBD1. CDR3 size: 14 residues. CDR1 is MNHEY, CDR2 SVGAGI, per germline. V dropped 6 bases and J dropped 8; count of bases not matched to a gene: 9.

The chain uses TRBV5-1 and TRBJ2-7; the match to TRBD1 covers 7 bases. CDR1 and CDR2 from the germline V gene are SGHRS and YFSETQ. CDR3 size: 14 residues. V trimming: 3 bases; J trimming: 2 bases; junction bases outside the gene matches: 5. CDR3 nucleotide sequence: TGCGCCAGCAGCTCTGGACAGGCTACCTACGAGCAGTACTTC. Its translation is CASSSGQATYEQYF.

This chain joins TRBV11-1 and TRBJ2-5; maybe TRBD2 (6 bases). Per the germline V gene, CDR1 is SGHAT and CDR2 is FQDESV (reference sequence). Trimming shortened V by 6 bases and J by 2 bases, and 13 bases separated the two germline ends. The CDR3 has 14 residues. CDR3: CASSQTRTQETQYF. DNA of the CDR3: TGTGCCAGCAGTCAGACTAGGACACAAGAGACCCAGTACTTC. The full variable domain, completed using reference TRBV11-1 and TRBJ2-5, is EAEVAQSPRYKITEKSQAVAFWCDPISGHATLYWYRQILGQGPELLVQFQDESVVDDSQLPKDRFSAERLKGVDSTLKIQPAELGDSAMYLCASSQTRTQETQYFGPGTRLLVL.

The chain is built from TRBV9 and TRBJ2-3; D might be TRBD1 (7 bases). V lost 7 bases and J lost 0, with 15 bases in between. CDR1 is SGDLS, CDR2 YYNGEE, per germline. This CDR3 region has 15 residues. In DNA, the CDR3 is TGTGCCAGCGGGCAGGGGGGTGCTAGCACAGATACGCAGTATTTT. Protein sequence: CASGQGGASTDTQYF.

This clone was seen a handful of times. The chain couples TRBV4-2 to TRBJ2-3; 7 bases fit TRBD1. The junction had 9 bases not matched to a gene; V was cut back by 4 bases and J by 2 bases. From germline, CDR1 is LGHNA and CDR2 YNFKEQ. This CDR3 is built from 16 residues. CDR3 sequence: CASSRRQGETTDTQYF. CDR3 DNA: TGTGCCAGCAGCCGAAGACAGGGAGAGACCACAGATACGCAGTATTTT.

This clone appeared a single time. The V and J genes are TRBV5-1 and TRBJ1-2; D is ambiguous. Trimming took 0 bases from V and 7 from J, leaving 10 bases between them. Germline V gene sequence: CDR1 SGHRS, CDR2 YFSETQ. The CDR3 is 13 residues long. CDR3 nucleotide sequence: TGCGCCAGCAGCTTGGATATCGGAGGTGGCTACACCTTC. Protein: CASSLDIGGGYTF.

This clone was counted a single time. V and J are TRBV7-6 and TRBJ2-4; TRBD2 matches at 8 bases. Germline V gene data show CDR1 as SGHVS and CDR2 as FNYEAQ. J gave up 8 bases and V 0 bases, and 6 bases lay outside the gene matches. This CDR3 contains 15 residues. The CDR3 sequence: CASSLAGLALDIQYF. The CDR3 coding sequence is TGTGCCAGCAGCTTAGCCGGACTAGCCTTAGACATTCAGTACTTC.

The rearrangement joins TRBV9 to TRBJ1-1; D is uncertain. Germline V gives CDR1 SGDLS, CDR2 YYNGEE. V dropped 6 bases and J dropped 0 bases, with 9 bases sitting between them. CDR3 length: 13 residues. The chain's CDR3 is CASTEQVNTEAFF. In DNA, the CDR3 is TGTGCCAGCACCGAGCAGGTGAACACTGAAGCTTTCTTT. Filled out from reference TRBV9 and TRBJ1-1, the complete variable domain reads DSGVTQTPKHLITATGQRVTLRCSPRSGDLSVYWYQQSLDQGLQFLIQYYNGEERAKGNILERFSAQQFPDLHSELNLSSLELGDSALYFCASTEQVNTEAFFGQGTRLTVV.

The chain combines TRBV7-2 with TRBJ2-1; TRBD2 might be the D (5 bases). The CDR3 length is 15 residues. The V end was cut by 2 bases, the J end by 7 bases, with 15 bases between. Per the germline V gene, CDR1 is SGHTA and CDR2 is FQGNSA. In nucleotides, the CDR3 is TGTGCCAGCAGCTTAACCCTAGCCCCCGGGAATGAGCAGTTCTTC. It yields the protein CASSLTLAPGNEQFF.

This chain uses TRBV5-4 with TRBJ2-2; D remains unclear. V lost 3 bases, J lost 2 bases, and 2 bases lay in between. The CDR3 runs 12 residues. Per germline, CDR1 SGHNT and CDR2 YYREEE (reference sequence). CDR3 residues: CASSSNTGELFF. The CDR3 DNA reads as TGTGCCAGCAGCTCTAACACCGGGGAGCTGTTTTTT.

V and J are TRBV19 and TRBJ2-3; D possibly corresponds to TRBD2 (6 bases). Germline V gene data show CDR1 as LNHDA and CDR2 as SQIVND (reference sequence). The germline V and J ends were trimmed by 5 bases and 3 bases, with 12 bases remaining between them. CDR3 length equals 14 residues. The CDR3 sequence: CASSGGRWTDTQYF. DNA for the CDR3: TGTGCCAGTAGTGGGGGGAGGTGGACAGATACGCAGTATTTT.

CDR3 sequence: CASSGDGSSYNSPLHF. The DNA for the CDR3 is TGTGCCAGCAGCGGGGACGGGAGCTCCTATAATTCACCCCTCCACTTT. The rearrangement uses TRBV11-2 and TRBJ1-6; D possibly corresponds to TRBD1 (5 bases). V was trimmed by 5 bases and J by 0 bases, leaving 11 bases between them. The germline gives CDR1 SGHAT, CDR2 FQNNGV. There are 16 residues in the CDR3. Variable domain in full (rest from reference TRBV11-2 and TRBJ1-6): EAGVAQSPRYKIIEKRQSVAFWCNPISGHATLYWYQQILGQGPKLLIQFQNNGVVDDSQLPKDRFSAERLKGVDSTLKIQPAKLEDSAVYLCASSGDGSSYNSPLHFGNGTRLTVT.

The chain is built from TRBV10-3 and TRBJ1-1, with 7 nucleotides matching TRBD1. Germline V gives CDR1 ENHRY, CDR2 SYGVKD. With V trimmed by 7 bases and J by 1 base, 9 bases remained unmatched. This CDR3 has 15 residues. CDR3 protein: CAIKGTAFTNTEAFF. CDR3 bases: TGTGCCATCAAAGGGACAGCCTTTACGAACACTGAAGCTTTCTTT.

On this clone itself: An end of the junction does not agree with germline; a read error may underlie this. CDR3 nucleotide sequence: TGTGCTAGCAGAATACAGGGGTCCTACACTGAAGCTTTCTTT. Translating gives CASRIQGSYTEAFF. The genes are TRBV7-7 and TRBJ1-1; 7 nucleotides match TRBD1. Germline V gives CDR1 SSHAT, CDR2 FNYEAQ (reference sequence). There are 14 residues in the CDR3.

This clone was counted ten times or more. No DNA is shown, since the ends of the CDR3 on it are uncertain; the CDR3 is the one TCRdb lists. The J gene is TRBJ1-2, the V gene TRBV4-3; TRBD1, as called in the table, went unchecked against the DNA. Germline V gene data show CDR1 as LGHNA and CDR2 as YSLEER. The CDR3 is 14 amino acids long, termini counted. The CDR3 reads CASSQERAVGAGTF.

This chain links TRBV7-6 with TRBJ1-1, with a weak D call TRBD1 (6 bases). The V gene lost 5 bases and the J gene lost 3 bases, with 16 bases spanning the gap. This CDR3 region has 15 residues. Germline V gene data show CDR1 as SGHVS and CDR2 as FNYEAQ. For the CDR3, the DNA is TGTGCCAGCAGCGCCCTACAGGGCGGATACACTGAAGCTTTCTTT. Its translation: CASSALQGGYTEAFF.

The genes are TRBV25-1 and TRBJ1-1, with 9 bases fitting TRBD1. Germline V gene lookup returns CDR1 MGHDK and CDR2 SYGVNS. The J segment lost 8 bases and the V segment lost 3 bases, leaving 7 bases of the junction unmatched. This CDR3 spans 14 amino acids. The CDR3: CASSDRDRVPEAFF. Here the CDR3 DNA reads TGTGCCAGCAGTGACCGGGACAGGGTACCCGAAGCTTTCTTT.

The V and J genes are TRBV6-4 and TRBJ2-5; the match to TRBD1 covers 8 bases. The V gene's germline CDR1 is MRHNA and CDR2 SNTAGT. The trim removed 2 bases at V and 3 bases at J, leaving 5 bases unmatched. CDR3 length: 15 residues. In DNA, the CDR3 is TGTGCCAGCAGTGACGAGGGGACAGGTGAAGAGACCCAGTACTTC. It specifies CASSDEGTGEETQYF.

The rearrangement joins TRBV15 to TRBJ2-3; D unresolved. V was pared by 4 bases and J by 2 bases, with 10 bases between. There are 14 residues in the CDR3. Germline values: CDR1 LNHNV, CDR2 YYDKDF (reference sequence). DNA for the CDR3: TGTGCCACCAGCATTGAGTACCTCACAGATACGCAGTATTTT. Amino acid sequence: CATSIEYLTDTQYF.

The V call is TRBV27, the J call TRBJ1-1; TRBD1 matches at 8 bases. The CDR3 length is 14 residues. Per germline, CDR1 MNHEY and CDR2 SMNVEV (reference sequence). V lost 5 bases to trimming and J lost 5 bases; unmatched junction nucleotides: 7. CDR3 amino acids: CASSMDRVSTEAFF. CDR3 DNA: TGTGCCAGCAGTATGGACAGGGTTTCTACTGAAGCTTTCTTT.

This rearrangement joins TRBV7-8 to TRBJ1-5; TRBD1 matches 7 bases. V lost 5 bases and J lost 0; bases outside the gene matches: 4. The CDR3 has 15 residues. Germline loops: CDR1 SGHVS, CDR2 FQNEAQ. CDR3 nucleotide sequence: TGTGCCAGCAGCCAGAACAGGGGTAGCAATCAGCCCCAGCATTTT. Encoded protein: CASSQNRGSNQPQHF. Using reference TRBV7-8 and TRBJ1-5 for the parts outside the CDR3, the full variable domain is GAGVSQSPRYKVAKRGQDVALRCDPISGHVSLFWYQQALGQGPEFLTYFQNEAQLDKSGLPSDRFFAERPEGSVSTLKIQRTQQEDSAVYLCASSQNRGSNQPQHFGDGTRLSIL.

This clone showed up just a few times. The chain is built from TRBV11-1 and TRBJ2-1, with TRBD2 matching over 8 bases. The CDR3 contains 19 residues. V was pared by 2 bases and J by 0 bases, with 12 bases of the junction left unmatched. Germline CDR1 is SGHAT and CDR2 is FQDESV (reference sequence). CDR3 residues: CASSLSWLAGPSSYNEQFF. The CDR3 region has the DNA TGTGCCAGCAGCTTAAGTTGGCTAGCGGGCCCCAGCTCCTACAATGAGCAGTTCTTC.

This clone came up a few times. The genes are TRBV28 and TRBJ1-6; tentative D call: TRBD1 (6 bases). The CDR3 is 15 amino acids. Trimming cost V 6 bases and J 6 bases, with 15 bases left between them. The germline gives CDR1 MDHEN, CDR2 SYDVKM. The CDR3 nucleotides are TGTGCCAGCAGCTTACAGGGATGGGGTAATTCACCCCTCCACTTT. It translates to CASSLQGWGNSPLHF.